The 28 T cell receptor beta chains presented below share a single source sample, sequenced in a study of radiation and T cells in renal cell carcinoma. As to time point: blood 4 weeks post-SBRT, at nephrectomy. The treatment denotes: 15 Gy SBRT to primary tumor, nephrectomy 4 weeks later. Generated by immunoSEQ multiplex PCR, the TCRdb table keeps only in-frame clones and is missing some. Of approximately 150,000 clones in the sample, 75% to 90% were seen once. The material was blood, obtained from a patient whose treatment included radiotherapy and nephrectomy. These receptors were obtained from a woman between 50 and 59 years old with renal cell carcinoma.

The chain has TRBV28 and TRBJ2-7; possibly TRBD1 for D (6 bases). The CDR3 loop spans 12 amino acids. The germline CDR1 and CDR2 sequences are MDHEN and SYDVKM. The ends were cut back, 8 bases at V and 2 bases at J, with 10 bases in the middle. The CDR3 protein is CASRQAPYEQYF. As DNA, the CDR3 is TGTGCCAGCCGACAGGCTCCCTACGAGCAGTACTTC.

The chain has TRBV6-1 and TRBJ2-7; 12 nucleotides line up with TRBD1. Germline lookup yields CDR1 MNHNS and CDR2 SASEGT. The CDR3 consists of 15 residues. V dropped 6 bases and J dropped 2; count of bases not matched to a gene: 5. In DNA form, the CDR3 reads TGTGCCAGCAGACCGGGGACAGGGGGCCCCTACGAGCAGTACTTC. Its protein is CASRPGTGGPYEQYF.

The rearrangement links TRBV28 to TRBJ2-1, with 7 bases aligning to TRBD2. The CDR3 covers 11 residues. Per germline, CDR1 MDHEN and CDR2 SYDVKM. The V gene end was trimmed by 5 bases and the J gene end by 15 bases; junction bases not matched to a gene: 7. As DNA, the CDR3 is TGTGCCAGCAGTGGGAGGGGTATCGGGTTCTTC. Protein: CASSGRGIGFF.

This clone was picked up a small number of times. The CDR3 nucleotides are TGTGCCAGTAGTAGGACAGCCTATAATTCACCCCTCCACTTT. It codes for CASSRTAYNSPLHF. The chain combines TRBV19 with TRBJ1-6, with a possible D match to TRBD1 (6 bases). CDR1 and CDR2 from the germline V gene are LNHDA and SQIVND (reference sequence). V lost 4 bases and J 2 bases, leaving 6 bases between the germline ends. The CDR3 has 14 amino acids.

CDR3 nucleotides: TGTGCCAGCAGCGCGGGACTAGCGGGTTACAATGAGCAGTTCTTC. This translates into CASSAGLAGYNEQFF. This rearrangement joins TRBV9 to TRBJ2-1, with 12 bases identical to TRBD2. Unmatched junction bases numbered 2, after V lost 3 bases and J lost 4 bases. Germline V gives CDR1 SGDLS, CDR2 YYNGEE. The CDR3 loop spans 15 amino acids.

V and J are TRBV28 and TRBJ2-7, with TRBD2 matching 9 bases. Losses at the gene ends were 2 bases for V and 2 bases for J; bases not matched to a gene: 4. This CDR3 has 15 residues. Germline CDR1 reads MDHEN; CDR2 reads SYDVKM. The CDR3 nucleotides read TGTGCCAGCAGTTTAACGGGCGGGGGGGCCTACGAGCAGTACTTC. It yields the protein CASSLTGGGAYEQYF.

With respect to this clone: One base away lies a much larger clone, so this may be a sequencing read error. Other DNA variants within this sample encode the same CDR3. This chain uses TRBV5-4 with TRBJ2-7; D is perhaps TRBD2 (5 bases). Germline CDR1 is SGHNT and CDR2 is YYREEE (reference sequence). V was clipped by 0 bases and J by 1 base, with 8 bases between them. This CDR3 has 14 amino acids. CDR3 loop: CASSLGTPSYEQYF. The DNA for the CDR3 is TGTGCCAGCAGCTTGGGGACTCCTTCCTACGAGCAGTACTTC.

V usage is TRBV7-2 and J usage is TRBJ2-1; D remains unclear. CDR1 and CDR2 from the germline V gene are SGHTA and FQGNSA. The V gene lost 0 bases and the J gene lost 0 bases, with 6 bases spanning the gap. The CDR3 sequence is 15 residues long. CDR3 nucleotide sequence: TGTGCCAGCAGCTTAGCACAGACCTCCTACAATGAGCAGTTCTTC. This encodes CASSLAQTSYNEQFF.

The CDR3 is CASSESRRGFF. CDR3 coding DNA: TGTGCCAGCAGTGAGTCCAGGCGGGGGTTCTTC. This chain joins TRBV2 and TRBJ2-1; TRBD2 might be the D (6 bases). The CDR3 sequence is 11 residues long. V was clipped by 3 bases and J by 15 bases, with 12 bases between them. Looked up from germline, CDR1 is SNHLY and CDR2 is FYNNEI.

In DNA form, the CDR3 reads TGTGCCAGCAGCCACAGGACAGACAATGAGCAGTTCTTC. Its translation is CASSHRTDNEQFF. The chain joins TRBV11-2 to TRBJ2-1; possibly TRBD1 for D (6 bases). The CDR3 is 13 amino acids. The V gene's germline CDR1 is SGHAT and CDR2 FQNNGV. The germline V and J ends were trimmed by 5 bases and 5 bases, with 10 bases remaining between them. Combining the CDR3 with reference TRBV11-2 and TRBJ2-1 gives the whole variable domain EAGVAQSPRYKIIEKRQSVAFWCNPISGHATLYWYQQILGQGPKLLIQFQNNGVVDDSQLPKDRFSAERLKGVDSTLKIQPAKLEDSAVYLCASSHRTDNEQFFGPGTRLTVL.

The gene calls are TRBV5-1 and TRBJ2-1; possible D gene TRBD2, 7 bases. CDR3 length equals 16 residues. CDR1 SGHRS and CDR2 YFSETQ come from the germline V gene. The V gene lost 2 bases and the J gene lost 9 bases, with 21 bases spanning the gap. The CDR3 region is CASSLGGGGPSGEQFF. CDR3 in DNA: TGCGCCAGCAGCTTAGGAGGGGGAGGGCCCTCGGGTGAGCAGTTCTTC.

V is TRBV28 and J is TRBJ2-3; D call uncertain. The germline V and J ends were trimmed by 5 bases and 4 bases, with 10 bases remaining between them. Germline-derived CDR1 and CDR2 are MDHEN and SYDVKM. The CDR3 is made up of 13 amino acids. The CDR3 here is CASSRMGPDTQYF. The CDR3 coding sequence is TGTGCCAGCAGTCGGATGGGCCCAGATACGCAGTATTTT.

This chain joins TRBV5-4 and TRBJ1-4; 8 bases line up with TRBD1. Germline V gene lookup returns CDR1 SGHNT and CDR2 YYREEE (reference sequence). Trimming took 4 bases from V and 7 from J; bases not matched to a gene: 9. There are 15 residues in the CDR3. DNA for the CDR3: TGTGCCAGCAGCCCCTCGACAGGGGAGGGTGAAAAACTGTTTTTT. Protein: CASSPSTGEGEKLFF.

The chain links TRBV7-2 to TRBJ1-2, with D possibly TRBD1 on 5 matching bases. The CDR3 has 14 residues. Germline loops: CDR1 SGHTA, CDR2 FQGNSA. V was clipped by 1 base and J by 3 bases, with 9 bases between them. CDR3 DNA: TGTGCCAGCAGCTTAGGTCCGGGGGACTATGGCTACACCTTC. Amino acid sequence: CASSLGPGDYGYTF.

This rearrangement joins TRBV6-5 to TRBJ2-3; 9 bases match TRBD1. Germline loops: CDR1 MNHEY, CDR2 SVGAGI. The CDR3 is 15 residues long. Trimming took 4 bases from V and 10 from J; bases not matched to a gene: 12. The CDR3 nucleotides read TGTGCCAGCAGTTCAGGGACAGGGACACACGGGGCGCAGTATTTT. Amino acid sequence: CASSSGTGTHGAQYF.

This chain links TRBV7-2 with TRBJ1-2, with D possibly being TRBD1 (5 bases). There are 13 residues in the CDR3. The V end lost 1 base, the J end lost 8 bases, and 11 bases lay between the germline ends. Per the germline V gene, CDR1 is SGHTA and CDR2 is FQGNSA. In DNA, the CDR3 is TGTGCCAGCAGCTTAGGGGACCGGCGAGGCTACACCTTC. This sequence encodes CASSLGDRRGYTF.

V is TRBV19 and J is TRBJ1-6, with a weak D call TRBD1 (5 bases). Germline V gives CDR1 LNHDA, CDR2 SQIVND (reference sequence). The CDR3 totals 15 residues. The V and J ends lost 7 bases and 9 bases respectively, with 19 bases between them. The CDR3 nucleotides are TGTGCCAGTATGGAGACAGCTATTAACAGTTCACCCCTCCACTTT. Residues: CASMETAINSSPLHF.

A remark on this clone: Other nucleotide sequences in the sample specify the same CDR3. The rearrangement joins TRBV18 to TRBJ2-7; D gene unclear. There are 12 residues in the CDR3. CDR1 and CDR2 (germline): KGHSH, LQKENI. Trimming stripped 2 bases from V and 0 bases from J, with 2 bases between. The CDR3 sequence: CASSPNSYEQYF. The CDR3 bases are TGTGCCAGCTCACCAAACTCCTACGAGCAGTACTTC.

The rearrangement links TRBV5-8 to TRBJ1-5; D not certain. Germline-derived CDR1 and CDR2 are SGHTS and YDEGEE. V gave up 0 bases and J gave up 3 bases, with 16 bases separating them. The length of the CDR3 is 17 residues. The DNA of the CDR3 is TGTGCCAGCAGCTTGGGCGCCCCTGGCAGACCCAATCAGCCCCAGCATTTT. Translation gives CASSLGAPGRPNQPQHF. Full variable domain (missing parts from reference TRBV5-8 and TRBJ1-5): EAGVTQSPTHLIKTRGQQATLRCSPISGHTSVYWYQQALGLGLQFLLWYDEGEERNRGNFPPRFSGRQFPNYSSELNVNALELEDSALYLCASSLGAPGRPNQPQHFGDGTRLSIL.

In its sample, this clone was seen a few times. This chain joins TRBV11-3 and TRBJ2-1; weak D call: TRBD2 (6 bases). Trimming removed 0 bases from V and 14 bases from J, with 11 bases in between. The CDR3 runs to 12 residues. CDR1 and CDR2 from the germline V gene are SGHNT and YENEEA. CDR3 loop: CASSLDGREEFF. The CDR3, as DNA: TGTGCCAGCAGCTTAGATGGCAGGGAGGAGTTCTTC.

The rearrangement uses TRBV20-1 and TRBJ2-3, with a possible D match to TRBD2 (6 bases). This CDR3 is 11 amino acids long. The V gene's germline CDR1 is DFQATT and CDR2 SNEGSKA (reference sequence). V gave up 6 bases and J gave up 11 bases, with 15 bases separating them. Here the CDR3 reads CSAQDYPRQYF. CDR3 sequence (DNA): TGCAGTGCGCAGGACTACCCGAGGCAGTATTTT.

This clone has more than one count but fewer than ten. The V call is TRBV20-1, the J call TRBJ1-1, with D uncertain. V lost 2 bases and J lost 5, with 6 bases in between. This CDR3 has 11 residues. In germline, CDR1 is DFQATT, CDR2 SNEGSKA (reference sequence). CDR3 in DNA: TGCAGTGCTAGAAAGCAGACTGAAGCTTTCTTT. It translates to CSARKQTEAFF.

This chain connects TRBV5-1 to TRBJ2-2; a weak D match, TRBD1 (6 bases). This CDR3 comprises 14 residues. Deletions cut 4 bases from V and 8 bases from J, with 15 bases between. Germline V CDR1 and CDR2: SGHRS, YFSETQ. The CDR3 is CASSDTGQGGELFF. DNA for the CDR3: TGCGCCAGCAGCGACACAGGGCAAGGAGGGGAGCTGTTTTTT.

The chain combines TRBV5-1 with TRBJ1-4, with a possible D match to TRBD1 (5 bases). This CDR3 spans 14 amino acids. Trimming took off 1 base at V and 8 bases at J, with 12 bases between the two ends. The germline CDR1 and CDR2 sequences are SGHRS and YFSETQ. This chain's CDR3 is CASSLLGGGEKLFF. CDR3 bases: TGCGCCAGCAGCTTGCTGGGGGGAGGGGAAAAACTGTTTTTT. The full variable domain, with the rest looked up from reference TRBV5-1 and TRBJ1-4, is KAGVTQTPRYLIKTRGQQVTLSCSPISGHRSVSWYQQTPGQGLQFLFEYFSETQRNKGNFPGRFSGRQFSNSRSEMNVSTLELGDSALYLCASSLLGGGEKLFFGSGTQLSVL.

The gene calls are TRBV28 and TRBJ1-1, with TRBD1 matching over 10 bases. This CDR3 spans 14 amino acids. Germline V gene lookup returns CDR1 MDHEN and CDR2 SYDVKM. V was pared by 6 bases and J by 5 bases, with 6 bases of the junction left unmatched. The CDR3 region is CASSPGDRGTEAFF. CDR3 DNA: TGTGCCAGCAGCCCCGGGGACAGGGGTACTGAAGCTTTCTTT.

V and J are TRBV11-2 and TRBJ2-5; D remains unclear. V lost 3 bases, J lost 5 bases, and 10 bases lay in between. The CDR3 sequence is 13 residues long. Germline CDR1 SGHAT, CDR2 FQNNGV. The CDR3 region is CASSLLTAETQYF. CDR3 DNA: TGTGCCAGCAGCTTGTTAACAGCTGAGACCCAGTACTTC.

This clone occurred once. This chain connects TRBV7-2 to TRBJ1-4, with D maybe TRBD1 (5 bases). The CDR3 consists of 13 residues. V was clipped by 0 bases and J by 7 bases, with 6 bases between them. Germline assignment: CDR1 SGHTA and CDR2 FQGNSA. In DNA form, the CDR3 reads TGTGCCAGCAGCTTAGCAGGGGCTGAAAAACTGTTTTTT. Protein product: CASSLAGAEKLFF.

This clone showed up just a few times. The chain employs TRBV7-8 and TRBJ1-3; D is unclear. Germline CDR1 and CDR2: SGHVS and FQNEAQ. The CDR3 sequence is 14 residues long. Trimming shortened V by 6 bases and J by 2 bases, and 11 bases separated the two germline ends. The CDR3 nucleotides read TGTGCCAGCAGGGCTTCGGGGACTGGAAACACCATATATTTT. Translated: CASRASGTGNTIYF.